The next 15 T cell receptor beta chains were all read from a single sample in a study of CD8 T cells in Susac syndrome. Random hexamers were used to reverse transcribe roughly 0.5 to 1 ug of RNA. TCRdb processed the immunoSEQ multiplex PCR reads anew with MiXCR; each CDR3 protein has one entry. The profile shows some 65,000 distinct CDR3 sequences, over 85% of them singletons. Sample: CD8+ T cells from PBMCs. The receptor source for this set is a human donor with multiple sclerosis.

This CDR3 reads CASSLGQGQETQYF. CDR3 bases: TGTGCCAGCAGCCTCGGACAGGGGCAAGAGACCCAGTACTTC. The chain joins TRBV7-9 to TRBJ2-5; 9 bases match TRBD1. The CDR3 totals 14 residues. Per germline, CDR1 SEHNR and CDR2 FQNEAQ (reference sequence). V lost 5 bases and J lost 2; bases outside the gene matches: 3.

This chain connects TRBV20-1 to TRBJ1-1; possibly TRBD1 for D (5 bases). The CDR3 extends over 14 amino acids. The germline gives CDR1 DFQATT, CDR2 SNEGSKA (reference sequence). Between the trimmed V and J ends, which lost 3 bases and 3 bases, there was a span of 14 bases. CDR3 in amino acids: CSARGLIGDTEAFF. CDR3 DNA: TGCAGTGCTAGGGGATTAATAGGGGACACTGAAGCTTTCTTT.

This rearrangement joins TRBV7-2 to TRBJ1-6; D is undetermined. This CDR3 is built from 12 residues. CDR1 is SGHTA, CDR2 FQGNSA, per germline. V was trimmed by 4 bases and J by 7 bases, leaving 5 bases between them. In DNA form, the CDR3 reads TGTGCCAGCAGCTATCCAAATTCACCCCTCCACTTT. Translated: CASSYPNSPLHF.

The chain carries TRBV6-5 and TRBJ1-2, with a tentative D call TRBD1 (5 bases). In germline, CDR1 is MNHEY, CDR2 SVGAGI. The CDR3 length is 12 residues. The V and J ends lost 5 bases and 8 bases respectively, with 12 bases between them. The DNA for the CDR3 is TGTGCCAGCAGTGCCCGGGGGAGCGGCTACACCTTC. Amino acid sequence: CASSARGSGYTF.

The gene calls are TRBV29-1 and TRBJ2-7; the D is unclear. The CDR3 runs to 13 residues. V was clipped by 3 bases and J by 5 bases, with 14 bases between them. Looked up from germline, CDR1 is SQVTM and CDR2 is ANQGSEA. The CDR3: CSVEFIYSDEQYF. The CDR3 DNA follows: TGCAGCGTTGAGTTCATCTACAGTGACGAGCAGTACTTC.

V gene TRBV6-2 or TRBV6-3 combines with J gene TRBJ2-6; 7 positions match TRBD1. CDR3 length equals 17 residues. In germline, CDR1 is MNHEY, CDR2 SVGEGT. After removal of 2 bases from V and 0 bases from J, the junction contained 4 bases not matched to a gene. The CDR3 bases are TGTGCCAGCAGTTACGGCAGGGGGACCTCTGGGGCCAACGTCCTGACTTTC. Protein product: CASSYGRGTSGANVLTF.

CDR3 coding DNA: TGTGCCAGCAGCCAAGGATTGTTAGCGGAGTCCTACAATGAGCAGTTCTTC. Translated: CASSQGLLAESYNEQFF. This chain links TRBV3-1 with TRBJ2-1; tentative D call: TRBD2 (6 bases). The CDR3 consists of 17 residues. Germline V CDR1 and CDR2: LGHDT, YNNKEL (reference sequence). Trimming took off 1 base at V and 1 base at J, with 14 bases between the two ends.

V gene TRBV5-6 combines with J gene TRBJ2-1; 10 bases agree with TRBD1. The germline V gene encodes CDR1 SGHDT and CDR2 YYEEEE. Losses at the gene ends were 0 bases for V and 5 bases for J; bases not matched to a gene: 2. The CDR3 runs to 15 residues. The CDR3 is CASSLAGTGDNEQFF. DNA for the CDR3: TGTGCCAGCAGCTTGGCTGGGACAGGGGACAATGAGCAGTTCTTC.

Concerning this clonotype: The germline gene is not matched at one end of the junction; a read error may be the cause. V gene TRBV7-7 combines with J gene TRBJ2-7; 8 bases are shared with TRBD1. The CDR3 has 15 residues. Germline CDR1 reads SSHAT; CDR2 reads FNYEAQ (reference sequence). This chain's CDR3 is CASSLGMGQAYEQYF. Here the CDR3 DNA reads TGTGCTAGCAGCTTAGGGATGGGACAGGCCTACGAGCAGTACTTC.

This chain links TRBV20-1 with TRBJ2-7; D is possibly TRBD1 (6 bases). CDR1 is DFQATT, CDR2 SNEGSKA, per germline (reference sequence). Trimming removed 0 bases from V and 0 bases from J, with 15 bases in between. The CDR3 consists of 16 residues. CDR3: CSARDRTGLSSYEQYF. In DNA, the CDR3 is TGCAGTGCTAGAGATAGAACAGGGCTTAGCTCCTACGAGCAGTACTTC.

The J gene is TRBJ2-6, the V gene TRBV27, with D possibly being TRBD1 or TRBD2 (5 bases each). CDR1 and CDR2 (germline): MNHEY, SMNVEV (reference sequence). The V end was cut by 2 bases, the J end by 2 bases, with 7 bases between. This CDR3 has 15 amino acids. CDR3 bases: TGTGCCAGCAGTTTAAGGGGACCTGGGGCCAACGTCCTGACTTTC. Translated: CASSLRGPGANVLTF.

This chain connects TRBV20-1 to TRBJ2-7, with D possibly matching TRBD2 (5 bases). The V and J ends lost 3 bases and 3 bases respectively, with 12 bases between them. The CDR3 has 13 amino acids. The V gene's germline CDR1 is DFQATT and CDR2 SNEGSKA (reference sequence). This chain's CDR3 is CSASLGDRYEQYF. Written as DNA, the CDR3 is TGCAGTGCTAGTCTCGGGGATCGCTACGAGCAGTACTTC.

The V call is TRBV7-2, the J call TRBJ2-7; TRBD1 is a possible D gene (6 bases). The CDR3 covers 13 residues. Germline CDR1 is SGHTA and CDR2 is FQGNSA. The V and J ends lost 0 bases and 5 bases respectively, with 8 bases between them. The CDR3 nucleotides are TGTGCCAGCAGCTTAGCTCAGGGGAACGAGCAGTACTTC. Protein sequence: CASSLAQGNEQYF.

The rearrangement links TRBV7-2 to TRBJ1-1, with no clear D. With 11 bases removed from V and 7 bases from J, the gap between germline ends came to 20 bases. The CDR3 loop spans 13 amino acids. CDR1 is SGHTA, CDR2 FQGNSA, per germline. Here the CDR3 DNA reads TGTGCCCAAAAGCGAGTCTCTCGCAGTGAAGCTTTCTTT. Protein sequence: CAQKRVSRSEAFF.

The V gene is TRBV27, the J gene TRBJ1-1; 7 nucleotides agree with TRBD1. Per the germline V gene, CDR1 is MNHEY and CDR2 is SMNVEV (reference sequence). The trim removed 5 bases at V and 5 bases at J, leaving 11 bases unmatched. This CDR3 is built from 15 residues. In DNA, the CDR3 is TGTGCCAGCAGTCCCCGACAGGGATTGGGGACTGAAGCTTTCTTT. This encodes CASSPRQGLGTEAFF.